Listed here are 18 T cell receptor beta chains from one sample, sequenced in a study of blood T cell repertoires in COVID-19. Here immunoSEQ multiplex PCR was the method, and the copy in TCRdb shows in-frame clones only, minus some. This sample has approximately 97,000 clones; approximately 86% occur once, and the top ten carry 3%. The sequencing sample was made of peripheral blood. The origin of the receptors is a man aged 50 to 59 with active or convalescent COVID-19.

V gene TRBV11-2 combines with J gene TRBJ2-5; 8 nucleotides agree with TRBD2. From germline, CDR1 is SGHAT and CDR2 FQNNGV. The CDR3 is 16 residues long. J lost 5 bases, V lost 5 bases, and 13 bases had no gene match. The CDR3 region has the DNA TGTGCCAGCAGCCTCCTTAGCGGGGAGAAACTGGAGACCCAGTACTTC. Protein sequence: CASSLLSGEKLETQYF. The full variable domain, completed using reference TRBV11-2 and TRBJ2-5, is EAGVAQSPRYKIIEKRQSVAFWCNPISGHATLYWYQQILGQGPKLLIQFQNNGVVDDSQLPKDRFSAERLKGVDSTLKIQPAKLEDSAVYLCASSLLSGEKLETQYFGPGTRLLVL.

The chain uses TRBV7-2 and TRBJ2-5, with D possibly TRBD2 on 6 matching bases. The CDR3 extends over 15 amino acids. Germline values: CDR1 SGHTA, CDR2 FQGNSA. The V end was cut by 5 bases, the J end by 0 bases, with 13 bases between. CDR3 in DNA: TGTGCCAGCAGCCTTGGGGGGACGTACCAAGAGACCCAGTACTTC. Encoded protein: CASSLGGTYQETQYF.

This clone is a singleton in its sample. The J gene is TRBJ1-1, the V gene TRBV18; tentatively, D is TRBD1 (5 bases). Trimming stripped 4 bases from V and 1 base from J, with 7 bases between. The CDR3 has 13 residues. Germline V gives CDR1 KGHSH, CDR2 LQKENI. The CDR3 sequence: CASSLGGNTEAFF. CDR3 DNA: TGTGCCAGCTCACTCGGGGGGAACACTGAAGCTTTCTTT.

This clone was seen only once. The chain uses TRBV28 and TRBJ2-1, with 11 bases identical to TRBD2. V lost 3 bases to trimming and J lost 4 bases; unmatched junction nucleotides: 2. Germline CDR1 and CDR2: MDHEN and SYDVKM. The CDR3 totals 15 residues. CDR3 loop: CASSLLAGGYNEQFF. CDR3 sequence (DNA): TGTGCCAGCAGTTTGCTAGCGGGGGGATACAATGAGCAGTTCTTC. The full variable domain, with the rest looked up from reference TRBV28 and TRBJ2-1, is DVKVTQSSRYLVKRTGEKVFLECVQDMDHENMFWYRQDPGLGLRLIYFSYDVKMKEKGDIPEGYSVSREKKERFSLILESASTNQTSMYLCASSLLAGGYNEQFFGPGTRLTVL.

The CDR3 region is CASSQIGQGAGGGYTF. CDR3 sequence (DNA): TGTGCCAGCAGCCAGATCGGACAGGGGGCCGGAGGGGGCTACACCTTC. This chain joins TRBV14 and TRBJ1-2; 11 positions agree with TRBD1. Germline V CDR1 and CDR2: SGHDN, FVKESK. The CDR3 has 16 amino acids. J lost 8 bases, V lost 3 bases, and 11 bases had no gene match.

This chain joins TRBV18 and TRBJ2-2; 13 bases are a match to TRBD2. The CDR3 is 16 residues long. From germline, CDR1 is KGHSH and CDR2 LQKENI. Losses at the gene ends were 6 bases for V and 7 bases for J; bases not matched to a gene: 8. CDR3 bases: TGTGCCAGCTCGCCAGGACTAGCGGGGGAACACGGGGAGCTGTTTTTT. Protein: CASSPGLAGEHGELFF.

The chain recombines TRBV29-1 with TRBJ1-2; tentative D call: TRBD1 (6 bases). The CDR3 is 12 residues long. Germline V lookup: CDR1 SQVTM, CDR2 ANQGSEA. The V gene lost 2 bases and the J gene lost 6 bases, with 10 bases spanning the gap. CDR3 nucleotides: TGCAGCGTTGAACAGGGGCGCAATGGCTACACCTTC. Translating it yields CSVEQGRNGYTF.

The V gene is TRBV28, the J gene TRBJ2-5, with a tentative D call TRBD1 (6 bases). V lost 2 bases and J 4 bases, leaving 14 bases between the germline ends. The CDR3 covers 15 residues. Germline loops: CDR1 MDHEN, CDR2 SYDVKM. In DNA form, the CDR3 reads TGTGCCAGCAGTTTAAGATTCCTGGGGGCAGAGACCCAGTACTTC. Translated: CASSLRFLGAETQYF.

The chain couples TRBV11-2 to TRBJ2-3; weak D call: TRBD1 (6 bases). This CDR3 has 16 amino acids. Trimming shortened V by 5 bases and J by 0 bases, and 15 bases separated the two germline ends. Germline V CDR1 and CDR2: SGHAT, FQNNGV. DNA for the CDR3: TGTGCCAGCAGCCCTCTATGGACAGCTAGCACAGATACGCAGTATTTT. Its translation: CASSPLWTASTDTQYF.

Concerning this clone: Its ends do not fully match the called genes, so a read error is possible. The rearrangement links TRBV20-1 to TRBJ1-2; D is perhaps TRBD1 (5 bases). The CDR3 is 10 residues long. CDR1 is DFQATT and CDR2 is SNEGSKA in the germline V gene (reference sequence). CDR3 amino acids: CSARADSSFF. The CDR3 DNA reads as TGCAGTGCTAGGGCCGACAGCTCCTTCTTC.

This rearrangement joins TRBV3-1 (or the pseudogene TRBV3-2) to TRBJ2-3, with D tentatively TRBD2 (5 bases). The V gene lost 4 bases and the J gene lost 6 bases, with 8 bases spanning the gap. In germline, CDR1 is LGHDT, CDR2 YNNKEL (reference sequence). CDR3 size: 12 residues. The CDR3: CASSLERDTQYF. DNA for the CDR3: TGTGCCAGCAGCCTCGAGCGGGATACGCAGTATTTT.

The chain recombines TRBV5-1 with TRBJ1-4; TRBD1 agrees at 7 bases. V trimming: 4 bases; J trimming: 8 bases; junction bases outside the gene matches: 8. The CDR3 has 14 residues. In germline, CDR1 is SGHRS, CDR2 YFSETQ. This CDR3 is CASSKGTAGEKLFF. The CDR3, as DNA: TGCGCCAGCAGCAAAGGGACAGCCGGGGAAAAACTGTTTTTT.

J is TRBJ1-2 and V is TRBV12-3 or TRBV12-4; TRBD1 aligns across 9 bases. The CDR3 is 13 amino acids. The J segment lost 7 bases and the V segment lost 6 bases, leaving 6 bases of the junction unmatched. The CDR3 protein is CASSGQGSSGYTF. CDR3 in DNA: TGTGCCAGCAGCGGACAGGGGAGTAGTGGCTACACCTTC.

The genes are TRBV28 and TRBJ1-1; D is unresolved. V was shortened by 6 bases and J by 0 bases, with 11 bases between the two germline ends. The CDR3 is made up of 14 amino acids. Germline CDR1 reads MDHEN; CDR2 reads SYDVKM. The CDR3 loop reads CASSPRHLNTEAFF. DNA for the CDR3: TGTGCCAGCAGCCCGAGACACCTGAACACTGAAGCTTTCTTT.

CDR3 coding DNA: TGTGCCAGCAGACAGACTTGGAGCTCGGGATCCGGGGAGCTGTTTTTT. It encodes CASRQTWSSGSGELFF. This rearrangement joins TRBV2 to TRBJ2-2; tentatively, D is TRBD2 (5 bases). CDR3 size: 16 residues. With 6 bases removed from V and 6 bases from J, the gap between germline ends came to 20 bases. The germline V gene encodes CDR1 SNHLY and CDR2 FYNNEI. Complete variable domain (other parts from reference TRBV2 and TRBJ2-2): EPEVTQTPSHQVTQMGQEVILRCVPISNHLYFYWYRQILGQKVEFLVSFYNNEISEKSEIFDDQFSVERPDGSNFTLKIRSTKLEDSAMYFCASRQTWSSGSGELFFGEGSRLTVL.

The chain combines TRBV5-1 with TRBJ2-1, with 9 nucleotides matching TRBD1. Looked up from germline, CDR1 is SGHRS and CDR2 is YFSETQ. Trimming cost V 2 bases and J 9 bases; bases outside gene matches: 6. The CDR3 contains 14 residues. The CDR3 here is CASSLQGAQVEQFF. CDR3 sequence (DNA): TGCGCCAGCAGCTTACAGGGGGCGCAGGTTGAGCAGTTCTTC.

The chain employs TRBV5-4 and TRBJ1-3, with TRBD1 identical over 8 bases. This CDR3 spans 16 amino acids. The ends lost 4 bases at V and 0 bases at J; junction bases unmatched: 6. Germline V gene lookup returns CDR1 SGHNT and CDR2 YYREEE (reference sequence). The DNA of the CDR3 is TGTGCCAGCAGCCCATGGACAGGGAGCTCTGGAAACACCATATATTTT. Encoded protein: CASSPWTGSSGNTIYF.

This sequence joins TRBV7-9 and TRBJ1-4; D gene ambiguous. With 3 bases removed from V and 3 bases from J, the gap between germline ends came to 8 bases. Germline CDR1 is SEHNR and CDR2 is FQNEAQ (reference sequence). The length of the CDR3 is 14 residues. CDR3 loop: CASSFERANEKLFF. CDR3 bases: TGTGCCAGCAGCTTTGAGAGGGCTAATGAAAAACTGTTTTTT.